Shown below are 26 T cell receptor beta chains from a single sample sequenced in a study of graft-versus-host responses after intestinal transplantation. The antigens these receptors bind are not known. Using immunoSEQ multiplex PCR, the repertoire was profiled, and TCRdb retains in-frame clones only, with some absent. The top ten clones hold roughly 0.3% of a sample with about 86,000 clones, less than 90% of them seen once. The source was unstimulated CD4+ T cells sorted from spleen or lymph node cells, collected before transplant. These receptors were obtained from a human donor who was the organ donor for an intestinal transplant.

This chain joins TRBV5-1 and TRBJ2-1; TRBD2 aligns across 7 bases. Germline trimming cut 4 bases from V and 1 base from J; bases unmatched to any gene: 5. CDR1 is SGHRS and CDR2 is YFSETQ in the germline V gene. This CDR3 is 15 amino acids long. CDR3 DNA: TGCGCCAGCAGCGCGGGAGACTGGTCCTACAATGAGCAGTTCTTC. It specifies CASSAGDWSYNEQFF.

The CDR3 loop is CASSPGTRTDTQYF. CDR3 nucleotides: TGTGCCAGCTCACCTGGGACAAGGACAGATACGCAGTATTTT. This rearrangement joins TRBV18 to TRBJ2-3; weak D call: TRBD1 (6 bases). The CDR3 has 14 residues. Trimming shortened V by 3 bases and J by 3 bases, and 10 bases separated the two germline ends. CDR1 and CDR2 (germline): KGHSH, LQKENI.

A single count supports this clone. This chain links TRBV5-3 with TRBJ2-6; maybe TRBD1 (5 bases). Being an ORF, TRBV5-3 has a function that is uncertain. Trimming left V 1 base short and J 0 bases short, with 8 bases between. The CDR3 covers 16 residues. The CDR3 sequence: CARSLRQSSGANVLTF. CDR3 DNA sequence: TGTGCCAGAAGCTTGAGACAGAGCTCTGGGGCCAACGTCCTGACTTTC.

The chain links TRBV9 to TRBJ2-5; 12 bases line up with TRBD2. The CDR3 loop spans 17 amino acids. Germline CDR1 reads SGDLS; CDR2 reads YYNGEE. J was trimmed by 4 bases and V by 3 bases; bases with no gene match: 10. The CDR3, as DNA: TGTGCCAGCAGCGACGGCCTAGCGGGGGGGCCGGGAGAGACCCAGTACTTC. This translates into CASSDGLAGGPGETQYF.

The V gene is TRBV5-1, the J gene TRBJ2-5, with D possibly being TRBD1 (6 bases). Germline assignment: CDR1 SGHRS and CDR2 YFSETQ. Between the trimmed V and J ends, which lost 0 bases and 2 bases, there was a span of 11 bases. The CDR3 is 15 amino acids. The CDR3 DNA follows: TGCGCCAGCAGCTTGGCTGGACAGTCTCAAGAGACCCAGTACTTC. This gives the protein CASSLAGQSQETQYF.

V gene TRBV7-2 combines with J gene TRBJ2-1; no firm D call. CDR1 SGHTA and CDR2 FQGNSA come from the germline V gene. The CDR3 is 12 residues long. Trimming pared 5 bases from V and 8 bases from J, leaving 10 bases between. CDR3: CASSLNRYEQFF. As DNA, the CDR3 is TGTGCCAGCAGCCTTAATAGATATGAGCAGTTCTTC. Filled out from reference TRBV7-2 and TRBJ2-1, the complete variable domain reads GAGVSQSPSNKVTEKGKDVELRCDPISGHTALYWYRQSLGQGLEFLIYFQGNSAPDKSGLPSDRFSAERTGGSVSTLTIQRTQQEDSAVYLCASSLNRYEQFFGPGTRLTVL.

In its sample, this clone was seen a few times. This chain connects TRBV6-1 to TRBJ2-3; 14 bases are a match to TRBD2. Germline loops: CDR1 MNHNS, CDR2 SASEGT. The CDR3 totals 15 residues. V was pared by 4 bases and J by 4 bases, with 1 base of the junction left unmatched. The CDR3 here is CASSGLAGGPDTQYF. The CDR3 region has the DNA TGTGCCAGCAGTGGACTAGCGGGGGGGCCAGATACGCAGTATTTT.

The table lists this clone with a few counts. The J gene is TRBJ2-4, the V gene TRBV6-1; possibly TRBD1 for D (6 bases). This CDR3 comprises 16 residues. Trimming stripped 4 bases from V and 0 bases from J, with 13 bases between. Germline CDR1 is MNHNS and CDR2 is SASEGT. CDR3 region: CASSGNRVLAKNIQYF. The CDR3 bases are TGTGCCAGCAGTGGAAACAGGGTACTAGCCAAAAACATTCAGTACTTC.

The chain carries TRBV6-5 and TRBJ2-6; TRBD1 might be the D (6 bases). The CDR3 is 15 amino acids. V lost 6 bases to trimming and J lost 4 bases, with 13 bases between them. CDR1 and CDR2 (germline): MNHEY, SVGAGI. The CDR3 sequence: CASREQGAGANVLTF. The CDR3 nucleotides are TGTGCCAGCAGGGAACAGGGTGCCGGGGCCAACGTCCTGACTTTC.

The rearrangement joins TRBV30 to TRBJ1-3; weak D call: TRBD1 (6 bases). The CDR3 is 15 amino acids. Trimming took off 2 bases at V and 4 bases at J, with 15 bases between the two ends. Germline loops: CDR1 GTSNPN, CDR2 SVGIG (reference sequence). The CDR3 DNA sequence: TGTGCCTGGAGTACCACAGGGATCTCGGGAAACACCATATATTTT. It translates to CAWSTTGISGNTIYF.

The chain is built from TRBV7-9 and TRBJ1-2; D is perhaps TRBD1 (5 bases). V gave up 2 bases and J gave up 4 bases, with 17 bases separating them. Germline V gene sequence: CDR1 SEHNR, CDR2 FQNEAQ (reference sequence). There are 16 residues in the CDR3. CDR3 sequence: CASSLLGRQGFYGYTF. In DNA form, the CDR3 reads TGTGCCAGCAGCTTATTAGGCCGTCAGGGATTCTATGGCTACACCTTC.

V usage is TRBV11-3 and J usage is TRBJ2-7; 8 positions match TRBD2. The CDR3 is made up of 16 amino acids. Per germline, CDR1 SGHNT and CDR2 YENEEA. V lost 3 bases and J lost 5; bases outside the gene matches: 12. The DNA for the CDR3 is TGTGCCAGCAGCTTGGGCGCGGGGGGCCCCTGGCACGAGCAGTACTTC. It translates to CASSLGAGGPWHEQYF.

The genes are TRBV14 and TRBJ2-3; TRBD2 agrees at 7 bases. With V trimmed by 4 bases and J by 6 bases, 7 bases remained unmatched. CDR1 and CDR2 from the germline V gene are SGHDN and FVKESK. This CDR3 spans 14 amino acids. CDR3 loop: CASSRAGFSDTQYF. CDR3 coding DNA: TGTGCCAGCAGCCGAGCGGGATTTTCGGATACGCAGTATTTT.

The chain employs TRBV15 and TRBJ1-4, with a tentative D call TRBD1 (6 bases). Germline CDR1 LNHNV, CDR2 YYDKDF (reference sequence). The CDR3 is made up of 13 amino acids. The ends were cut back, 3 bases at V and 4 bases at J, with 6 bases in the middle. The CDR3 DNA follows: TGTGCCACCAGCAGGGACAGTAATGAAAAACTGTTTTTT. It encodes CATSRDSNEKLFF.

The chain employs TRBV7-3 and TRBJ2-5; 7 bases are shared with TRBD1. Per germline, CDR1 SGHTA and CDR2 FQGTGA. The CDR3 is made up of 13 amino acids. The V gene end was trimmed by 2 bases and the J gene end by 7 bases; junction bases not matched to a gene: 4. CDR3 in amino acids: CASSLGNRGTQYF. For the CDR3, the DNA is TGTGCCAGCAGCTTAGGGAACAGGGGGACCCAGTACTTC.

This clone appeared once. The gene calls are TRBV2 and TRBJ1-4; D remains ambiguous. The CDR3 runs to 14 residues. Germline assignment: CDR1 SNHLY and CDR2 FYNNEI. V was trimmed by 6 bases and J by 0 bases, leaving 8 bases between them. The CDR3 reads CASSPHTTNEKLFF. The DNA of the CDR3 is TGTGCCAGCAGCCCACATACAACTAATGAAAAACTGTTTTTT.

The chain recombines TRBV6-1 with TRBJ1-4, with 10 bases aligning to TRBD1. This CDR3 has 14 amino acids. Trimming at V came to 5 bases and at J to 4 bases, leaving 1 base not matched to a gene. CDR1 and CDR2 (germline): MNHNS, SASEGT. For the CDR3, the DNA is TGTGCCAGCAGTCGGGACAGGGGTAATGAAAAACTGTTTTTT. Protein: CASSRDRGNEKLFF.

A few counts support this clone. This chain joins TRBV25-1 and TRBJ2-7, with a possible D match to TRBD2 (5 bases). Trimming stripped 5 bases from V and 1 base from J, with 9 bases between. CDR3 length equals 13 residues. Germline V lookup: CDR1 MGHDK, CDR2 SYGVNS. The CDR3 nucleotides read TGTGCCAGCAGTCCGGACTTGTCCTACGAGCAGTACTTC. Amino acid sequence: CASSPDLSYEQYF.

The chain is built from TRBV11-2 and TRBJ2-2; D ambiguous. The V end was cut by 5 bases, the J end by 5 bases, with 9 bases between. Germline V gene lookup returns CDR1 SGHAT and CDR2 FQNNGV. The CDR3 covers 13 residues. Here the CDR3 reads CASSLLRTGELFF. CDR3 nucleotides: TGTGCCAGCAGCCTACTACGTACCGGGGAGCTGTTTTTT. The whole variable domain, filled in from reference TRBV11-2 and TRBJ2-2, reads EAGVAQSPRYKIIEKRQSVAFWCNPISGHATLYWYQQILGQGPKLLIQFQNNGVVDDSQLPKDRFSAERLKGVDSTLKIQPAKLEDSAVYLCASSLLRTGELFFGEGSRLTVL.

The chain employs TRBV18 and TRBJ1-5; 8 positions agree with TRBD1. Looked up from germline, CDR1 is KGHSH and CDR2 is LQKENI. This CDR3 has 14 amino acids. The V gene end was trimmed by 3 bases and the J gene end by 6 bases; junction bases not matched to a gene: 4. CDR3 sequence: CASSPQGASQPQHF. The CDR3 DNA follows: TGTGCCAGCTCACCCCAGGGGGCCAGTCAGCCCCAGCATTTT. The full variable domain, with the rest looked up from reference TRBV18 and TRBJ1-5, is NAGVMQNPRHLVRRRGQEARLRCSPMKGHSHVYWYRQLPEEGLKFMVYLQKENIIDESGMPKERFSAEFPKEGPSILRIQQVVRGDSAAYFCASSPQGASQPQHFGDGTRLSIL.

The V gene is TRBV19, the J gene TRBJ2-3; 8 bases fit TRBD2. The ends lost 8 bases at V and 1 base at J; junction bases unmatched: 5. Germline V gene lookup returns CDR1 LNHDA and CDR2 SQIVND (reference sequence). The CDR3 is 14 amino acids. The CDR3 protein is CASGVSGGTDTQYF. The CDR3 DNA reads as TGTGCCAGTGGGGTTAGCGGGGGCACAGATACGCAGTATTTT.

This chain links TRBV2 with TRBJ1-2; D uncertain. The germline V gene has CDR1 SNHLY and CDR2 FYNNEI. The CDR3 runs to 15 residues. The germline V and J ends were trimmed by 3 bases and 4 bases, with 15 bases remaining between them. The CDR3 spells CASSDEQILLYGYTF. The CDR3 DNA sequence: TGTGCCAGCAGTGATGAACAGATCCTACTCTATGGCTACACCTTC.

This chain connects TRBV10-3 to TRBJ1-1; TRBD1 is a possible D gene (6 bases). Germline-derived CDR1 and CDR2 are ENHRY and SYGVKD. Trimming cost V 6 bases and J 1 base, with 6 bases left between them. CDR3 length equals 12 residues. The CDR3 nucleotides read TGTGCCATCAGGACAGGGAACACTGAAGCTTTCTTT. Amino acid sequence: CAIRTGNTEAFF.

The rearrangement links TRBV6-6 to TRBJ2-7; D is perhaps TRBD1 (6 bases). Trimming shortened V by 6 bases and J by 3 bases, and 9 bases separated the two germline ends. This CDR3 comprises 12 residues. Germline V CDR1 and CDR2: MNHNY, SVGAGI (reference sequence). CDR3 amino acids: CASRQGGYEQYF. CDR3 DNA: TGTGCCAGCAGGCAAGGGGGCTACGAGCAGTACTTC.

The V and J genes are TRBV11-2 and TRBJ2-5, with a tentative D call TRBD1 (5 bases). This CDR3 region has 14 residues. The germline V gene encodes CDR1 SGHAT and CDR2 FQNNGV. Trimming pared 2 bases from V and 1 base from J, leaving 8 bases between. The CDR3 DNA sequence: TGTGCCAGCAGCTTACGGACAAGCCAAGAGACCCAGTACTTC. Translating it yields CASSLRTSQETQYF.

The chain employs TRBV2 and TRBJ2-3; TRBD2 aligns across 7 bases. Germline-derived CDR1 and CDR2 are SNHLY and FYNNEI. V lost 2 bases to trimming and J lost 2 bases; unmatched junction nucleotides: 7. This CDR3 has 16 residues. CDR3 sequence: CASSERASGNTDTQYF. Written as DNA, the CDR3 is TGTGCCAGCAGTGAACGGGCTAGCGGTAACACAGATACGCAGTATTTT. Complete variable domain (other parts from reference TRBV2 and TRBJ2-3): EPEVTQTPSHQVTQMGQEVILRCVPISNHLYFYWYRQILGQKVEFLVSFYNNEISEKSEIFDDQFSVERPDGSNFTLKIRSTKLEDSAMYFCASSERASGNTDTQYFGPGTRLTVL.